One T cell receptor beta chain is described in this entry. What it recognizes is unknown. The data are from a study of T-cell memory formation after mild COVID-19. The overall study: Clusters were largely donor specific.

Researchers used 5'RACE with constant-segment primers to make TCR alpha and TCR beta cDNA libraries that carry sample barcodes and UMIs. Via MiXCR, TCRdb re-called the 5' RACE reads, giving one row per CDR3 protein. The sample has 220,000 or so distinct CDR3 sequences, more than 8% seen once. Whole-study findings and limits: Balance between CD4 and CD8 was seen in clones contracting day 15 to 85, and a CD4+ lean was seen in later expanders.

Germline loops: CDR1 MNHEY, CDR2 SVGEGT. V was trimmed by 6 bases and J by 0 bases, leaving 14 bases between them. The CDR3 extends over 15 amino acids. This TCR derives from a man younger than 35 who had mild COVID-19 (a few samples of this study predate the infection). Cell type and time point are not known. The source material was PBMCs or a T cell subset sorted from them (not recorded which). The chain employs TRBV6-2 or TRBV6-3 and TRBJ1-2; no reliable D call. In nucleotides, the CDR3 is TGTGCCAGCAGCTCTAGGTTCAGCTCTAACTATGGCTACACCTTC. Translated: CASSSRFSSNYGYTF.